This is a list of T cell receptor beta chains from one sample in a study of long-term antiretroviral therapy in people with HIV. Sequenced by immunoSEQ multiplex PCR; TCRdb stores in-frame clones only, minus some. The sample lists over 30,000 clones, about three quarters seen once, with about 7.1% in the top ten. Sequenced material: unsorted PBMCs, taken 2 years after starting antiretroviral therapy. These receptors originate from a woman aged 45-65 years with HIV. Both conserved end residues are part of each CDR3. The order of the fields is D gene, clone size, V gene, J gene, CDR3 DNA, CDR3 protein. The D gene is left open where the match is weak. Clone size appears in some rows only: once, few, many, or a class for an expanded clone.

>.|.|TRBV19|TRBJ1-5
TGTGCCAGTAGTATGTTGGCAGCCAATCAGCCCCAGCATTTT
CASSMLAANQPQHF
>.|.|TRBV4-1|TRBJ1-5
TGCGCCAGCAGCCAAGATCTCCTGCCAGGGACGGTACAAGAGGGCAATCAGCCCCAGCATTTT
CASSQDLLPGTVQEGNQPQHF
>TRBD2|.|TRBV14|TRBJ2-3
TGTGCCAGCAGCCAACGGGAGACTAGCGGAGGTGATACGCAGTATTTT
CASSQRETSGGDTQYF
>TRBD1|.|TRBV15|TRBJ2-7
TGTGCCACCAGCCTGGGACAGACCTACGAGCAGTACTTC
CATSLGQTYEQYF
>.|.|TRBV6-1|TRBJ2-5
TGTGCCAGCAGTTCTAATTTCGCGGAGACCCAGTACTTC
CASSSNFAETQYF
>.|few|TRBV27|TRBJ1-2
TGTGCCAGCAGGAGTTTAGGGGTCTATGGCTACACCTTC
CASRSLGVYGYTF
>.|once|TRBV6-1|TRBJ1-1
TGTGCCAGCAGTGAACAGGGAGAGACTGAAGCTTTCTTT
CASSEQGETEAFF
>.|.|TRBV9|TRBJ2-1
TGTGCCAGCAGCTATACCCGGGGGACAAACAATGAGCAGTTCTTC
CASSYTRGTNNEQFF
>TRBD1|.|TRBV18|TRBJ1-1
TGTGCCAGCTCACCCAACCAGGGGGGGCTGGTGAACACTGAAGCTTTCTTT
CASSPNQGGLVNTEAFF
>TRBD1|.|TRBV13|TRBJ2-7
TGTGCCAGCAGCTCGGGACAGGGAGTTCGGGAGCAGTACTTC
CASSSGQGVREQYF
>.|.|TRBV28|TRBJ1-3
TGTGCCAGCAGTTTAGGCAGGGGCTCTGGAAACACCATATATTTT
CASSLGRGSGNTIYF
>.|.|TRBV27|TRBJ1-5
TGTGCCAGCAGTCCCAAGACAGTAAATAGCAATCAGCCCCAGCATTTT
CASSPKTVNSNQPQHF
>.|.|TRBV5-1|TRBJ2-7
TGCGCCAGCAGCTTGGGGGGGGACTCCTACGAGCAGTACTTC
CASSLGGDSYEQYF
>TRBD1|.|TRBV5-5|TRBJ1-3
TGTGCCAGCAGCTCACAGGGGGCCCTGGGGGCTGGAAACACCATATATTTT
CASSSQGALGAGNTIYF
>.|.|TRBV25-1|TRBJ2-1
TGTGCCAGCAGTGAATATCAGGGTTCTAATCGGAATGAGCAGTTCTTC
CASSEYQGSNRNEQFF
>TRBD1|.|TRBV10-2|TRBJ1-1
TGCGCCAGCTCCGGGACAGGGGTACAAACTGAAGCTTTCTTT
CASSGTGVQTEAFF
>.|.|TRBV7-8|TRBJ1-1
TGTGCCAGCAGCTTAGGCGGAACAGGCCGATCCGGCCCCGCTTTCTTT
CASSLGGTGRSGPAFF
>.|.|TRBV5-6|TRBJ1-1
TGTGCCAGCACATTGGGGAGAACTGAAGCTTTCTTT
CASTLGRTEAFF
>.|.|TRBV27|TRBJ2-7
TGTGCCAGCAGTTACCGGACGACCTCCTACGAGCAGTACTTC
CASSYRTTSYEQYF
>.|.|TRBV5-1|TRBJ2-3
TGCGCCAGCAGCACGGGGGACAGCACAGATACGCAGTATTTT
CASSTGDSTDTQYF
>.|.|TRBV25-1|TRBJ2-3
TGTGCCAGCAGTGATCCCCGGGCGCGTACGCAGTATTTT
CASSDPRARTQYF
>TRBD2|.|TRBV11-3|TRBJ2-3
TGTGCCAGCAGCTTGGGAGCGGGGGCCAGCACAGATACGCAGTATTTT
CASSLGAGASTDTQYF
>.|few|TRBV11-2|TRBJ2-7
TGTGCCAGCAGCCCCGGGGCGCTCCCCCACGAGCAGTACTTC
CASSPGALPHEQYF
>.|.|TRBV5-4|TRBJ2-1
TGTGCCAGCAGCAGTGGAGCGGATACCTCCTACAATGAGCAGTTCTTC
CASSSGADTSYNEQFF
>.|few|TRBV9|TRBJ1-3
TGTGCCAGCAGCGTAGGGAAGGGAGGGAAAAACACCATATATTTT
CASSVGKGGKNTIYF
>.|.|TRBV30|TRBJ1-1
TGTGCCTGGAGTGTAAGAGTGGGAGGACGAGCTTTCTTT
CAWSVRVGGRAFF
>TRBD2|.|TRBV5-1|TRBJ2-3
TGCGCCAGCAGCCTGGGCCCAGCGGGGGGCTCAGATACGCAGTATTTT
CASSLGPAGGSDTQYF
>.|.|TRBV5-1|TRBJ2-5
TGCGCCAGCAGCTTGTATGCCCAGACAGAGGCCCAGTACTTC
CASSLYAQTEAQYF
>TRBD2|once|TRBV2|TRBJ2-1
TGTGCCAGCAGTGATAGGGTAGCGGGGGGAGATGAGCAGTTCTTC
CASSDRVAGGDEQFF
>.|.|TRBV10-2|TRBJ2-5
TGCGCCAGCAGTGATGAAGAGACCCAGTACTTC
CASSDEETQYF
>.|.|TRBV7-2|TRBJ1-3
TGTGCCAGCAGCCCGCAGAGGATGGGAAACACCATATATTTT
CASSPQRMGNTIYF
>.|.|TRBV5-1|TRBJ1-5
TGCGCCAGCAGCTTTCCCCCAGGGACGGATAGCAATCAGCCCCAGCATTTT
CASSFPPGTDSNQPQHF
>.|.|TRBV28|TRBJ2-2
TGTGCCAGCAGCCCCAGGGGGGCGGGTACCGGGGAGCTGTTTTTT
CASSPRGAGTGELFF
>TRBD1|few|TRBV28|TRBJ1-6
TGTGCCAGCGTGGGGCAGGGGGCAGGATCACCCCTCCACTTT
CASVGQGAGSPLHF
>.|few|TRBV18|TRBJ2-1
TGTGCCAGCTCACGAGGAAGTCGTTCCGATGAGCAGTTCTTC
CASSRGSRSDEQFF
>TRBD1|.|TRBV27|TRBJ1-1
TGTGCCAGCAGTAAGACAGGGCTTCTAGGCACTGAAGCTTTCTTT
CASSKTGLLGTEAFF
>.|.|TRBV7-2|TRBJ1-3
TGTGCCAGCAGCGCCCAGGGCTCTGGAAACACCATATATTTT
CASSAQGSGNTIYF
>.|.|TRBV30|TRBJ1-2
TGTGCCTGGAGGGGGGTCAGGGGATTCACCTTC
CAWRGVRGFTF
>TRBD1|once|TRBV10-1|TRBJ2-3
TGCGCCAGCAGTGGGGGGTTAGGGACAGGACTTAGGGATACGCAGTATTTT
CASSGGLGTGLRDTQYF
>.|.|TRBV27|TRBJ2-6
TGTGCCAGCAGTTTATCGGTCTCCCGCTCTAGCTCTGGGGCCAACGTCCTGACTTTC
CASSLSVSRSSSGANVLTF
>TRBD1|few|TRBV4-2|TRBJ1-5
TGTGCCAGCAGCCAAGTAGACAGGGGTAGCAATCAGCCCCAGCATTTT
CASSQVDRGSNQPQHF
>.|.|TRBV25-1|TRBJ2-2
TGTGCCAGCCAACCGGGACAGAACACCGGGGAGCTGTTTTTT
CASQPGQNTGELFF
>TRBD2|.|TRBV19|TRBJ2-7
TGTGCCAGTAGCCTAGCGGGGGCAGTCTACGAGCAGTACTTC
CASSLAGAVYEQYF
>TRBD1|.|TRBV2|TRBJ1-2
TGTGCCAGCCCGGGGGACAGGGATCTTACAGGGGGCTACACCTTC
CASPGDRDLTGGYTF
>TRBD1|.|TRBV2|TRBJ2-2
TGTGCCAGCACGGGGACAGCGTACACCGGGGAGCTGTTTTTT
CASTGTAYTGELFF
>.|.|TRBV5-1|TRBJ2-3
TGCGCCAGCGTCCGGGACACAGGCACAGATACGCAGTATTTT
CASVRDTGTDTQYF
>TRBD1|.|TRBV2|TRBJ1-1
TGTGCCAGCAGTTTACAGGGGACTGAAGCTTTCTTT
CASSLQGTEAFF
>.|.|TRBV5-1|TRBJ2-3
TGCGCCAGCAGCTTGGAGGCGCGGGACGGCACAGATACGCAGTATTTT
CASSLEARDGTDTQYF
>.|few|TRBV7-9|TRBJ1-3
TGTGCCAGCAGCCCGGACATCGCAGGAAACACCATATATTTT
CASSPDIAGNTIYF
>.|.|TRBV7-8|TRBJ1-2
TGTGCCAGCAGCTTAGACAGGGAATATGGCTACACCTTC
CASSLDREYGYTF
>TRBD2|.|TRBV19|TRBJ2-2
TGTGCCAGTAGTGTAACGCGGGGGGCCGCCTTCGGGGAGCTGTTTTTT
CASSVTRGAAFGELFF
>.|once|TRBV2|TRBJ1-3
TGTGCCAGCAGTGATAACTCTGCCGGAAACACCATATATTTT
CASSDNSAGNTIYF
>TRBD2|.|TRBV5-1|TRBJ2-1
TGCGCCAGCAGCTTTAGCGGGGGGGCGATGGATGAGCAGTTCTTC
CASSFSGGAMDEQFF
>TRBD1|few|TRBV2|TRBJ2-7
TGTGCCAGCAGGAACAGGGGGCAGGAGCAGTACTTC
CASRNRGQEQYF
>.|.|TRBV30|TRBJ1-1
TGTGCCTGGAGTTCCCAGGGGACGGGCACTGAAGCTTTCTTT
CAWSSQGTGTEAFF